This T cell receptor beta chain was identified in a study of cytomegalovirus exposure and HLA in healthy donors. This CDR3 contains 14 residues. The V and J ends lost 3 bases and 4 bases respectively, with 13 bases between them. CDR1 and CDR2 (germline): SGHRS, YFSETQ. Both 60 Vbeta primers and 13 Jbeta primers went into the PCR. Profiled with immunoSEQ multiplex PCR; TCRdb holds only in-frame clones, not every one. This sample has some 180,000 clones, with more than 75% found just once. This receptor was taken from a man aged 35 to 55 in good health and CMV-seropositive. The chain joins TRBV5-1 to TRBJ1-1, with D possibly being TRBD1 (5 bases). Sequencing used PBMCs. This CDR3 reads CASSSQDGGTEAFF. CDR3 coding DNA: TGCGCCAGCAGCTCGCAGGACGGGGGCACTGAAGCTTTCTTT.